This T cell receptor beta chain derives from a study of molecular identifiers for immune sequencing clone quantification. This clonotype was counted many times. The V gene lost 4 bases and the J gene lost 5 bases, with 18 bases spanning the gap. The V gene's germline CDR1 is MGHDK and CDR2 SYGVNS. This CDR3 contains 16 residues. In TCRdb, the PCR reads were re-called with MiXCR into one record per CDR3 protein. Seen here are about 70,000 distinct CDR3 sequences, approximately 17% observed once, and the top ten hold about 1.6%. The chain combines TRBV25-1 with TRBJ2-1; the D call may be TRBD1 or TRBD2 (6 bases each). The TCR originated in a human donor in good health. Some libraries in this study had Jurkat cell RNA spiked in. The sample comprised naive CD8+ T cells from blood, with Jurkat cell RNA spiked in. The subset here: FACS-sorted CD8+CD4-CCR7+CD45RA+ naive T cells. The CDR3 protein is CASSVSGGGPNNEQFF. CDR3 coding DNA: TGTGCCAGCAGTGTTAGCGGAGGGGGACCTAACAATGAGCAGTTCTTC.